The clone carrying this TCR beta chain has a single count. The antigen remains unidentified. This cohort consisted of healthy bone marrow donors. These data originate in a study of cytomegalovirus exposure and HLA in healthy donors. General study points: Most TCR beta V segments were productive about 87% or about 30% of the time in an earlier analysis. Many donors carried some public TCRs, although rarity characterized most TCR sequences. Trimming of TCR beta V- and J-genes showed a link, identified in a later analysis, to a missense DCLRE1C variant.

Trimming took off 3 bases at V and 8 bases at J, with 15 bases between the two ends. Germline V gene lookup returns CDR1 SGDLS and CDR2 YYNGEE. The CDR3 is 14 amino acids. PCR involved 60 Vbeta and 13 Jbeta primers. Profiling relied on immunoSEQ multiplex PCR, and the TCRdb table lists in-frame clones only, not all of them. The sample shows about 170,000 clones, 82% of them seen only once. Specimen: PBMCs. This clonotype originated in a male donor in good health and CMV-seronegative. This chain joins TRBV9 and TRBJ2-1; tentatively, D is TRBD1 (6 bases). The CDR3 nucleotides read TGTGCCAGCAGCGACCGAACAGGGTCGGATGAGCAGTTCTTC. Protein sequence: CASSDRTGSDEQFF.